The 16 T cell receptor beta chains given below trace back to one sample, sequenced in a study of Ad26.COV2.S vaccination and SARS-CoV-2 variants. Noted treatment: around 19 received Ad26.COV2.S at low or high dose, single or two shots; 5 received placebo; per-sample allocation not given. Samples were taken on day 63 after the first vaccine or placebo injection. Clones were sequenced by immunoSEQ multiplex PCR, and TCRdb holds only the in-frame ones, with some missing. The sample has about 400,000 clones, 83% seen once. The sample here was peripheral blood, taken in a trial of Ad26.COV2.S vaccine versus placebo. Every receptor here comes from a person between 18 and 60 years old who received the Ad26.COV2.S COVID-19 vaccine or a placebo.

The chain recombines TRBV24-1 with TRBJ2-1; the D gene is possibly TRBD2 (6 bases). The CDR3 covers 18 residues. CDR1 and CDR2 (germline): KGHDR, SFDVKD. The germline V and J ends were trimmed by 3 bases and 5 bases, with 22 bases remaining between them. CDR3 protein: CATSDAAPRGHRNNEQFF. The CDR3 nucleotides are TGTGCCACCAGTGATGCAGCCCCGCGGGGCCATCGGAACAATGAGCAGTTCTTC.

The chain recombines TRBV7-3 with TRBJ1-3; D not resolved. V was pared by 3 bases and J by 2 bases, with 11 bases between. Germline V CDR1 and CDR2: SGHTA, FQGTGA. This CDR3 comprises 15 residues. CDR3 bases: TGTGCCAGCAGCTTGATACACGCTCCTGGAAACACCATATATTTT. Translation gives CASSLIHAPGNTIYF.

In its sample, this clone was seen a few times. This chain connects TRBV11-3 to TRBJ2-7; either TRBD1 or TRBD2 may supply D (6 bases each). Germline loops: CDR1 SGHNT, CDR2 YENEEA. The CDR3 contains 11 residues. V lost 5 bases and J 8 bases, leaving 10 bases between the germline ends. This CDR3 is CASSRGAKQYF. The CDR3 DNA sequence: TGTGCCAGCAGCAGGGGGGCGAAGCAGTACTTC.

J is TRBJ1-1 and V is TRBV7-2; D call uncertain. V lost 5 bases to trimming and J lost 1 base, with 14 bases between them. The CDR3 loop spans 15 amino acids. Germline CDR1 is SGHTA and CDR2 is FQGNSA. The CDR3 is CASSPTPTGNTEAFF. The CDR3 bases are TGTGCCAGCAGCCCGACCCCCACGGGGAACACTGAAGCTTTCTTT.

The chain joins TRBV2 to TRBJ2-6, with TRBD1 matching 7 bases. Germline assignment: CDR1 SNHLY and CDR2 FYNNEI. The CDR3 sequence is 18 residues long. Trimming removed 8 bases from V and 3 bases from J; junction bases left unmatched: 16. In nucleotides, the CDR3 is TGTGCCAGCGGCAAGGAGACAGGGAGAGGGTTTGGGGCCAACGTCCTGACTTTC. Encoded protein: CASGKETGRGFGANVLTF.

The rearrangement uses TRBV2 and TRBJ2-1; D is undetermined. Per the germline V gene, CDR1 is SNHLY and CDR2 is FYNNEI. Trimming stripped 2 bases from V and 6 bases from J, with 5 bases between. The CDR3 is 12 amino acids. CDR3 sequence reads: CASSEFRNEQFF. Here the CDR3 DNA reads TGTGCCAGCAGTGAATTCCGCAATGAGCAGTTCTTC.

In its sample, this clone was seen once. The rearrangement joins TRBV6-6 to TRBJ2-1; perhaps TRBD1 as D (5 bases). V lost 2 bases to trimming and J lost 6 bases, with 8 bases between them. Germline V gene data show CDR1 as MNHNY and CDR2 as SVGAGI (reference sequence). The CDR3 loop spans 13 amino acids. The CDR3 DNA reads TGTGCCAGCAGTTACGGTAGGGGCAATGAGCAGTTCTTC. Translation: CASSYGRGNEQFF.

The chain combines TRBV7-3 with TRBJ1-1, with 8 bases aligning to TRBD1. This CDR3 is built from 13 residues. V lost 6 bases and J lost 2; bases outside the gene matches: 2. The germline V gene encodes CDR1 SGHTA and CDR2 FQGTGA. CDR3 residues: CASRTGANTEAFF. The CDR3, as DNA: TGTGCCAGCAGGACAGGGGCCAACACTGAAGCTTTCTTT.

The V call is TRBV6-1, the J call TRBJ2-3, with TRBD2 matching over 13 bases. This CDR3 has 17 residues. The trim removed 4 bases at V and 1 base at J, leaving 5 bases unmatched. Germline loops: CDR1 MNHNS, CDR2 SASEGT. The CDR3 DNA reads TGTGCCAGCAGTGTTACTAGCGGGGGGGCCGGCACAGATACGCAGTATTTT. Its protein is CASSVTSGGAGTDTQYF.

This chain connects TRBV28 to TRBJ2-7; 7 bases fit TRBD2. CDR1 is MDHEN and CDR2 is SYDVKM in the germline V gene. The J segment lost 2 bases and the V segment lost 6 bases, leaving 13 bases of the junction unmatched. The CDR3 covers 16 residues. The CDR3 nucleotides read TGTGCCAGCAGGCCCCAGAGCGGGACGGAAACCTACGAGCAGTACTTC. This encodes CASRPQSGTETYEQYF.

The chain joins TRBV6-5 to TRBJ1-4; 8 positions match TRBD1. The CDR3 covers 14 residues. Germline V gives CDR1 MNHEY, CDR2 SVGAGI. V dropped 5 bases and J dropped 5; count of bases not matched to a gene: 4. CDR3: CASSRDRRNEKLFF. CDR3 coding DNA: TGTGCCAGCAGTAGGGACAGGCGAAATGAAAAACTGTTTTTT.

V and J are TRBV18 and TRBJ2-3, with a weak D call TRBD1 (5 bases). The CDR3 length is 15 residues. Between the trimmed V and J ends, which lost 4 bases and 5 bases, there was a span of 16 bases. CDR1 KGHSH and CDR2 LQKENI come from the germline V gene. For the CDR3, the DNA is TGTGCCAGCTCACAGGCGGCTAGGACAAAAGATACGCAGTATTTT. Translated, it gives CASSQAARTKDTQYF.

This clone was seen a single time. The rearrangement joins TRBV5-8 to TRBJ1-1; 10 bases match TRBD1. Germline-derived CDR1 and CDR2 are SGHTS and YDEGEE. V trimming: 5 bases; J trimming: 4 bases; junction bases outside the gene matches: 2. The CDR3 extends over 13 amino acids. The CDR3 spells CASSRDRGTEAFF. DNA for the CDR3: TGTGCCAGCAGTCGGGACAGGGGCACTGAAGCTTTCTTT. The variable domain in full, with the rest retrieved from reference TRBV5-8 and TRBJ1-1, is EAGVTQSPTHLIKTRGQQATLRCSPISGHTSVYWYQQALGLGLQFLLWYDEGEERNRGNFPPRFSGRQFPNYSSELNVNALELEDSALYLCASSRDRGTEAFFGQGTRLTVV.

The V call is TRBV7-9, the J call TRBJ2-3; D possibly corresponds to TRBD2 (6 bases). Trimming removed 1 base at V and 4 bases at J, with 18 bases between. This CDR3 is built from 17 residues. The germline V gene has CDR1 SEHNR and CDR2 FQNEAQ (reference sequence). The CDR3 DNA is TGTGCCAGCAGCTTAGTCTCACCGGGAGTCTCCCCAGATACGCAGTATTTT. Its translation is CASSLVSPGVSPDTQYF.

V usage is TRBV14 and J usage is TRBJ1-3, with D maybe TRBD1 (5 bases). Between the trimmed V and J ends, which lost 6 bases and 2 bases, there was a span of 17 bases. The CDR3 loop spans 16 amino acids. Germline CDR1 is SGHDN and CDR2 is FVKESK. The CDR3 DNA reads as TGTGCCAGCAGTATGGGACTGCTACTTACTGGAAACACCATATATTTT. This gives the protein CASSMGLLLTGNTIYF.

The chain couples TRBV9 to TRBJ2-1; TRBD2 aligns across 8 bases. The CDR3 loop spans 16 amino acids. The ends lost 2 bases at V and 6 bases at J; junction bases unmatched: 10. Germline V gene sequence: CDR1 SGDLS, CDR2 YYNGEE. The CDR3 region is CASSVVVGTSINEQFF. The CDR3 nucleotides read TGTGCCAGCAGCGTGGTAGTTGGGACTAGTATCAATGAGCAGTTCTTC.